Presented here are 27 T cell receptor beta chains from one specimen sequenced in a study of cytomegalovirus exposure and HLA in healthy donors. TCRdb's table, derived via immunoSEQ multiplex PCR, lists solely in-frame clones and lacks some. The sample consists of 200,000 to 250,000 clones, about 90% of them appearing once. The sequenced sample was PBMCs. All receptors come from a woman under 30 in good health and CMV-seronegative.

The sample holds a few counts of this clone. The V call is TRBV28, the J call TRBJ1-5, with TRBD1 matching over 8 bases. CDR1 and CDR2 from the germline V gene are MDHEN and SYDVKM. The trim removed 6 bases at V and 7 bases at J, leaving 11 bases unmatched. CDR3 length: 15 residues. As DNA, the CDR3 is TGTGCCAGCAGCTCCGACAGGGGATACGGACAGCCCCAGCATTTT. Its translation is CASSSDRGYGQPQHF.

The J gene is TRBJ2-7, the V gene TRBV29-1; 7 bases fit TRBD1. The CDR3 is 12 amino acids. Germline V gene lookup returns CDR1 SQVTM and CDR2 ANQGSEA. Trimming cost V 5 bases and J 2 bases; bases outside gene matches: 3. This CDR3 is CSVRQGAYEQYF. The CDR3 DNA sequence: TGCAGCGTTCGACAGGGTGCCTACGAGCAGTACTTC.

This chain links TRBV28 with TRBJ2-1, with D possibly TRBD2 on 5 matching bases. Germline values: CDR1 MDHEN, CDR2 SYDVKM. V was clipped by 0 bases and J by 8 bases, with 11 bases between them. The CDR3 loop spans 14 amino acids. CDR3 region: CASSLWSSAHEQFF. The CDR3 DNA reads as TGTGCCAGCAGTTTATGGAGTAGCGCCCATGAGCAGTTCTTC.

The genes are TRBV5-6 and TRBJ1-3, with D maybe TRBD1 (6 bases). Germline-derived CDR1 and CDR2 are SGHDT and YYEEEE. V was clipped by 4 bases and J by 0 bases, with 8 bases between them. The CDR3 sequence is 14 residues long. This chain's CDR3 is CASSVQGSGNTIYF. CDR3 bases: TGTGCCAGCAGCGTACAGGGCTCTGGAAACACCATATATTTT.

CDR3 DNA sequence: TGTGCCAGCAGTCCCCGCGGGGGACGCCTTAACAATGAGCAGTTCTTC. Its translation: CASSPRGGRLNNEQFF. The chain carries TRBV27 and TRBJ2-1; 7 bases align to TRBD2. The V and J ends lost 5 bases and 5 bases, in that order; junction bases with no gene match: 12. The CDR3 extends over 16 amino acids. Germline-derived CDR1 and CDR2 are MNHEY and SMNVEV (reference sequence).

The chain couples TRBV7-9 to TRBJ2-2; tentatively, D is TRBD2 (7 bases). The CDR3 has 16 amino acids. The V gene's germline CDR1 is SEHNR and CDR2 FQNEAQ (reference sequence). V was cut by 5 bases and J by 7 bases, with 20 bases left in between. This CDR3 is CASSPAGGGRGGELFF. The CDR3 DNA reads TGTGCCAGCAGCCCCGCTGGCGGGGGCCGGGGCGGGGAGCTGTTTTTT.

CDR3 amino acids: CASSEGANNQPQHF. The CDR3 nucleotides are TGTGCCAGCAGTGAAGGGGCGAACAATCAGCCCCAGCATTTT. The rearrangement links TRBV6-1 to TRBJ1-5; no definite D call. Trimming left V 1 base short and J 3 bases short, with 7 bases between. The CDR3 totals 14 residues. Germline V gene sequence: CDR1 MNHNS, CDR2 SASEGT.

The rearrangement joins TRBV10-2 to TRBJ1-5, with D unresolved. CDR1 is WSHSY and CDR2 is SAAADI in the germline V gene. This CDR3 contains 13 residues. V gave up 2 bases and J gave up 9 bases, with 11 bases separating them. The DNA of the CDR3 is TGCGCCAGCAGTGAGAGGGAGTCAGGGCCCCAGCATTTT. This codes for CASSERESGPQHF.

J is TRBJ2-7 and V is TRBV27, with D uncertain. V was shortened by 4 bases and J by 5 bases, with 15 bases between the two germline ends. The CDR3 has 14 residues. CDR1 is MNHEY, CDR2 SMNVEV, per germline (reference sequence). Written as DNA, the CDR3 is TGTGCCAGCAGTTCCCCCCTGTTCCCCCACGAGCAGTACTTC. Translated: CASSSPLFPHEQYF.

The V and J genes are TRBV5-6 and TRBJ1-1; D call uncertain. This CDR3 region has 12 residues. Trimming shortened V by 1 base and J by 7 bases, and 8 bases separated the two germline ends. The germline gives CDR1 SGHDT, CDR2 YYEEEE. CDR3 DNA sequence: TGTGCCAGCAGCTTGTCCGCAGATGAAGCTTTCTTT. It yields the protein CASSLSADEAFF.

The J gene is TRBJ1-5, the V gene TRBV27, with D perhaps matching TRBD1 (5 bases). In germline, CDR1 is MNHEY, CDR2 SMNVEV (reference sequence). The CDR3 consists of 15 residues. Trimming pared 6 bases from V and 2 bases from J, leaving 14 bases between. The CDR3 region is CASRPDRFGNQPQHF. CDR3 DNA: TGTGCCAGCAGACCAGACAGATTTGGCAATCAGCCCCAGCATTTT.

This chain links TRBV28 with TRBJ1-5; D may be TRBD1 (6 bases). In germline, CDR1 is MDHEN, CDR2 SYDVKM. V was shortened by 9 bases and J by 2 bases, with 14 bases between the two germline ends. This CDR3 region has 14 residues. The CDR3 spells CASTTGYGNQPQHF. Here the CDR3 DNA reads TGTGCCAGTACGACAGGTTACGGCAATCAGCCCCAGCATTTT.

The chain is built from TRBV28 and TRBJ2-7; 7 positions agree with TRBD1. The germline gives CDR1 MDHEN, CDR2 SYDVKM. The trim removed 4 bases at V and 1 base at J, leaving 10 bases unmatched. This CDR3 spans 16 amino acids. The CDR3 sequence: CASSSLRGLTSYEQYF. The CDR3, as DNA: TGTGCCAGCAGTTCCCTCAGGGGGTTAACGTCCTACGAGCAGTACTTC.

J is TRBJ2-5 and V is TRBV7-2; D remains unclear. This CDR3 is 13 amino acids long. Per germline, CDR1 SGHTA and CDR2 FQGNSA. Trimming left V 1 base short and J 5 bases short, with 8 bases between. The CDR3 region is CASSLDVMETQYF. Here the CDR3 DNA reads TGTGCCAGCAGCTTAGATGTTATGGAGACCCAGTACTTC.

The chain employs TRBV7-8 and TRBJ2-7; TRBD1 aligns across 7 bases. This CDR3 spans 19 amino acids. J lost 2 bases, V lost 5 bases, and 21 bases had no gene match. Germline V gives CDR1 SGHVS, CDR2 FQNEAQ. CDR3 sequence (DNA): TGTGCCAGCAGCACACCGGACAGGACGAAAAGACCCCCTACCTACGAGCAGTACTTC. It translates to CASSTPDRTKRPPTYEQYF.

CDR3 sequence reads: CASSLGPSGANVLTF. CDR3 nucleotide sequence: TGTGCCAGCAGCTTAGGGCCTTCTGGGGCCAACGTCCTGACTTTC. The chain combines TRBV11-2 with TRBJ2-6, with unresolved D. There are 15 residues in the CDR3. V dropped 1 base and J dropped 1 base, with 5 bases sitting between them. Germline CDR1 SGHAT, CDR2 FQNNGV.

This chain uses TRBV6-1 with TRBJ2-5; 8 bases are a match to TRBD2. The CDR3 loop spans 12 amino acids. J lost 10 bases, V lost 7 bases, and 8 bases had no gene match. CDR1 and CDR2 from the germline V gene are MNHNS and SASEGT. CDR3 residues: CASTNSGMFQYF. The DNA of the CDR3 is TGTGCCAGCACCAATAGCGGGATGTTCCAGTACTTC.

This chain joins TRBV5-6 and TRBJ2-2; a possible D gene is TRBD1 (6 bases). The CDR3 spans 15 residues. The V gene's germline CDR1 is SGHDT and CDR2 YYEEEE. V dropped 1 base and J dropped 3 bases, with 10 bases sitting between them. The DNA of the CDR3 is TGTGCCAGCAGCTTGCCAGGGGCGTACACCGGGGAGCTGTTTTTT. This encodes CASSLPGAYTGELFF.

The chain joins TRBV5-6 to TRBJ2-5, with 11 bases matching TRBD2. The CDR3 contains 16 residues. After removal of 3 bases from V and 0 bases from J, the junction contained 4 bases not matched to a gene. Germline V gene sequence: CDR1 SGHDT, CDR2 YYEEEE. CDR3 bases: TGTGCCAGCAGCTCCCCGGGACTAGCGGACCAAGAGACCCAGTACTTC. This sequence encodes CASSSPGLADQETQYF.

The chain employs TRBV4-1 and TRBJ2-7; the D gene is possibly TRBD2 (5 bases). Germline values: CDR1 MGHRA, CDR2 YSYEKL. Trimming cost V 4 bases and J 6 bases, with 16 bases left between them. The CDR3 loop spans 14 amino acids. The DNA of the CDR3 is TGCGCCAGCAGCCGTAGCGCGGACGGGCTCGAGCAGTACTTC. Its protein is CASSRSADGLEQYF.

The rearrangement uses TRBV6-1 and TRBJ1-2, with D uncertain. The V gene lost 10 bases and the J gene lost 2 bases, with 14 bases spanning the gap. The CDR3 spans 13 residues. CDR1 and CDR2 from the germline V gene are MNHNS and SASEGT. The CDR3 region is CATAPSQNYGYTF. In DNA form, the CDR3 reads TGTGCCACCGCCCCGAGTCAAAACTATGGCTACACCTTC.

This chain joins TRBV11-2 and TRBJ2-7; perhaps TRBD2 as D (5 bases). Germline V gene lookup returns CDR1 SGHAT and CDR2 FQNNGV. V was cut by 5 bases and J by 9 bases, with 23 bases left in between. There are 15 residues in the CDR3. CDR3 residues: CASSPGIGGQLRQYF. The CDR3 DNA sequence: TGTGCCAGCAGCCCCGGCATCGGAGGTCAGCTACGGCAGTACTTC.

The chain uses TRBV27 and TRBJ2-3; TRBD2 matches at 9 bases. Germline-derived CDR1 and CDR2 are MNHEY and SMNVEV (reference sequence). There are 17 residues in the CDR3. V lost 1 base, J lost 3 bases, and 8 bases stayed unmatched. CDR3: CASSLFASGMFTDTQYF. CDR3 DNA: TGTGCCAGCAGTTTATTCGCTAGCGGGATGTTTACAGATACGCAGTATTTT.

The chain is built from TRBV28 and TRBJ1-1, with D perhaps matching TRBD1 (6 bases). CDR1 is MDHEN, CDR2 SYDVKM, per germline. Between the trimmed V and J ends, which lost 5 bases and 0 bases, there was a span of 10 bases. This CDR3 has 14 residues. CDR3 residues: CASSLGTLNTEAFF. CDR3 DNA: TGTGCCAGCAGTCTGGGGACACTGAACACTGAAGCTTTCTTT. Variable domain in full (rest from reference TRBV28 and TRBJ1-1): DVKVTQSSRYLVKRTGEKVFLECVQDMDHENMFWYRQDPGLGLRLIYFSYDVKMKEKGDIPEGYSVSREKKERFSLILESASTNQTSMYLCASSLGTLNTEAFFGQGTRLTVV.

The V and J genes are TRBV6-1 and TRBJ2-3, with a tentative D call TRBD2 (6 bases). Trimming took off 4 bases at V and 2 bases at J, with 10 bases between the two ends. Germline V lookup: CDR1 MNHNS, CDR2 SASEGT. The CDR3 has 14 amino acids. As DNA, the CDR3 is TGTGCCAGCAGTGGAGAGCGGGTCACAGATACGCAGTATTTT. Its translation is CASSGERVTDTQYF.

This clone was seen just once. J is TRBJ1-5 and V is TRBV5-5; 9 bases align to TRBD1. The germline CDR1 and CDR2 sequences are SGHKS and YYEKEE (reference sequence). The CDR3 is made up of 14 amino acids. The J segment lost 10 bases and the V segment lost 2 bases, leaving 7 bases of the junction unmatched. Here the CDR3 reads CASSLGTGYGPQHF. The CDR3, as DNA: TGTGCCAGCAGCTTAGGGACAGGGTATGGTCCCCAGCATTTT.

Regarding this clone: The germline gene is not matched at one end of the junction; a read error may be the cause. The chain recombines TRBV5-6 with TRBJ2-7; D may be TRBD1 (6 bases). This CDR3 is 12 amino acids long. Germline lookup yields CDR1 SGHDT and CDR2 YYEEEE. DNA for the CDR3: TGTGCCAGCAGCTTGGGGAACACAGGGAAGAACTTC. Protein sequence: CASSLGNTGKNF.